What follows are 3 T cell receptor beta chains derived from one specimen sequenced in a study of shared T cell receptors in the human thymus (dated by TCRdb to the early 2020s). Libraries came from the immunoSEQ multiplex PCR assay. TCRdb's version of the immuneACCESS table is confined to in-frame rearrangements and falls short of the full clone set. An unresolved V gene accounts for under half of the shortfall where checked; the remainder is of unknown origin. Present in this sample are roughly 710,000 clones, 80% to 90% of which were seen just once. More than 0.008% of the sample is held by the ten biggest clonotypes. The sample was also linked to a second study, of human thymus T cells.

The specimen was thymocytes. These receptors came from a girl under three years old with a congenital heart defect. Donor details come from another sample of the same person, matched by shared clones.

The chain recombines TRBV5-5 with TRBJ1-5; 9 bases are shared with TRBD1. The CDR3 extends over 16 amino acids. The V segment lost 0 bases and the J segment 3 bases; nucleotides outside the gene matches: 4. Germline V gene data show CDR1 as SGHKS and CDR2 as YYEKEE (reference sequence). The CDR3 protein is CASSLETGGANQPQHF. CDR3 coding DNA: TGTGCCAGCAGCTTGGAGACAGGGGGTGCCAATCAGCCCCAGCATTTT.

This rearrangement joins TRBV7-8 to TRBJ1-1, with no clear D. CDR1 is SGHVS, CDR2 FQNEAQ, per germline. Trimming pared 3 bases from V and 4 bases from J, leaving 9 bases between. The CDR3 extends over 13 amino acids. The CDR3 sequence is CASSFRHITEAFF. DNA of the CDR3: TGTGCCAGCAGCTTTCGACACATCACTGAAGCTTTCTTT.

This clone came up a few times. The rearrangement joins TRBV18 to TRBJ2-7; 8 nucleotides line up with TRBD1. Germline V CDR1 and CDR2: KGHSH, LQKENI. The V gene end was trimmed by 1 base and the J gene end by 3 bases; junction bases not matched to a gene: 14. This CDR3 comprises 18 residues. This chain's CDR3 is CASSPRNYNRDRIYEQYF. CDR3 nucleotides: TGTGCCAGCTCACCACGGAATTATAACCGGGACAGGATCTACGAGCAGTACTTC.